This T cell receptor beta chain was captured by sequencing in a study of OX40 agonist ivuxolimab in advanced cancers. Overall study: Patients in dose escalation had liver, melanoma, kidney or head and neck cancers. Of mixed ages from about 20 to 90 and averaging 60 years, the group was approximately 84% male. The study, taken as a whole, reports: Among patients with partial responses at 0.1-3.0 mg/kg, clonal expansion was among the lowest.

This CDR3 has 18 residues. Germline loops: CDR1 MGHDK, CDR2 SYGVNS. Germline trimming cut 1 base from V and 1 base from J; bases unmatched to any gene: 9. As regards this clone: What it binds is not known.

The sampling schedule covered blood at baseline, cycle 4 day 1, and cycle 7 day 1. Here immunoSEQ multiplex PCR was the method, and the copy in TCRdb shows in-frame clones only, minus some. The data contain approximately 29,000 clones, about 79% of them singletons. This TCR came from an adult with an advanced solid tumor such as melanoma, head and neck, liver or kidney cancer. Sequencing used CD4+ or CD8+ T cells sorted from blood, obtained in a trial of the OX40 agonist ivuxolimab. The gene calls are TRBV25-1 and TRBJ2-3; TRBD2 agrees at 9 bases. The CDR3 sequence is CASSEFSGVAGGTDTQYF. The DNA of the CDR3 is TGTGCCAGCAGTGAATTCTCCGGGGTAGCGGGGGGCACAGATACGCAGTATTTT. Full variable domain (remainder filled in from reference TRBV25-1 and TRBJ2-3): EADIYQTPRYLVIGTGKKITLECSQTMGHDKMYWYQQDPGMELHLIHYSYGVNSTEKGDLSSESTVSRIRTEHFPLTLESARPSHTSQYLCASSEFSGVAGGTDTQYFGPGTRLTVL.